Detailed here is one T cell receptor (beta chain). Its cognate antigen is unknown. This sample is drawn from a study of cytomegalovirus exposure and HLA in healthy donors. Whole-study results and caveats: When presence/absence was analysed, sequencing depth was taken to be roughly uniform across donors. Later findings reportedly placed an Asian-associated ancestry cluster below the approximately 630-donor mean for N-insertions. Excluded: some indistinguishable V segments such as TRBV6-2 and TRBV6-3.

Germline loops: CDR1 SQVTM, CDR2 ANQGSEA. V trimming: 7 bases; J trimming: 4 bases; junction bases outside the gene matches: 12. The CDR3 has 14 residues. Although they were nominally healthy when sampled, donors likely had unrecorded immune exposures. Primers for the PCR totalled 60 Vbeta and 13 Jbeta. The table came from immunoSEQ multiplex PCR; TCRdb's copy has only in-frame clones and leaves some out. Of roughly 88,000 clones in the sample, around 80% were seen once. The V call is TRBV29-1, the J call TRBJ1-2; 7 bases are shared with TRBD1. This sequence originates from a man aged 25-45 years in good health and CMV-seropositive. Sequenced: PBMCs. This CDR3 is CSAVIWDSAYGYTF. DNA of the CDR3: TGCAGCGCCGTAATATGGGACAGCGCCTATGGCTACACCTTC. Variable domain in full (rest from reference TRBV29-1 and TRBJ1-2): SAVISQKPSRDICQRGTSLTIQCQVDSQVTMMFWYRQQPGQSLTLIATANQGSEATYESGFVIDKFPISRPNLTFSTLTVSNMSPEDSSIYLCSAVIWDSAYGYTFGSGTRLTVV.